Below are 7 T cell receptor beta chains sequenced from a single sample in a study of T cell changes during pregnancy in multiple sclerosis. Clones were read by immunoSEQ multiplex PCR, and TCRdb kept only the in-frame ones, dropping some. The data hold about 48,000 clones, with 88% observed a single time. The starting material was CD4+ T cells from peripheral blood mononuclear cells, obtained in the second trimester of pregnancy. Source of these receptors: a female donor with multiple sclerosis, enrolled in a pregnancy study.

This chain uses TRBV27 with TRBJ2-2; D possibly corresponds to TRBD2 (5 bases). Germline V gene lookup returns CDR1 MNHEY and CDR2 SMNVEV (reference sequence). Trimming removed 5 bases at V and 4 bases at J, with 17 bases between. The CDR3 has 16 amino acids. As DNA, the CDR3 is TGTGCCAGCAGTCCGAGTAGGGCGGGCTTCACCGGGGAGCTGTTTTTT. The encoded protein is CASSPSRAGFTGELFF.

The chain uses TRBV2 and TRBJ2-1, with D perhaps TRBD2 (5 bases). Germline V gene lookup returns CDR1 SNHLY and CDR2 FYNNEI. V was cut by 6 bases and J by 5 bases, with 11 bases left in between. The CDR3 has 13 residues. The CDR3 sequence: CASREDTHNEQFF. DNA of the CDR3: TGTGCCAGCAGGGAGGATACTCACAATGAGCAGTTCTTC.

CDR3 sequence reads: CSAGGDNYGYTF. DNA for the CDR3: TGCAGCGCAGGCGGGGATAACTATGGCTACACCTTC. The chain uses TRBV29-1 and TRBJ1-2; D gene uncertain. CDR1 SQVTM and CDR2 ANQGSEA come from the germline V gene. The CDR3 runs to 12 residues. V was cut by 7 bases and J by 1 base, with 10 bases left in between.

The chain uses TRBV7-3 and TRBJ2-1, with 7 bases fitting TRBD2. V was pared by 4 bases and J by 8 bases, with 11 bases of the junction left unmatched. Germline CDR1 SGHTA, CDR2 FQGTGA. This CDR3 region has 15 residues. For the CDR3, the DNA is TGTGCCAGCAGCTCGACTAGCCCCGGCCTCGATGAGCAGTTCTTC. Its protein product is CASSSTSPGLDEQFF.

This clone was detected many times. The V call is TRBV9, the J call TRBJ2-7, with TRBD2 matching over 9 bases. Germline CDR1 SGDLS, CDR2 YYNGEE. The trim removed 3 bases at V and 3 bases at J, leaving 7 bases unmatched. This CDR3 contains 15 residues. CDR3 bases: TGTGCCAGCAGCGCGATGGGTAGCGGGAGCTACGAGCAGTACTTC. This gives the protein CASSAMGSGSYEQYF.

The rearrangement uses TRBV18 and TRBJ2-7, with TRBD1 matching over 8 bases. The CDR3 extends over 14 amino acids. The germline CDR1 and CDR2 sequences are KGHSH and LQKENI. With V trimmed by 3 bases and J by 6 bases, 7 bases remained unmatched. CDR3 loop: CASSPLGQGGEQYF. In DNA, the CDR3 is TGTGCCAGCTCACCCCTAGGACAGGGCGGCGAGCAGTACTTC.

The chain carries TRBV28 and TRBJ1-5, with no clear D. The CDR3 extends over 15 amino acids. Trimming stripped 5 bases from V and 4 bases from J, with 15 bases between. Per germline, CDR1 MDHEN and CDR2 SYDVKM. The CDR3 region is CASSQTPRGNQPQHF. The DNA for the CDR3 is TGTGCCAGCAGTCAAACGCCTCGGGGAAATCAGCCCCAGCATTTT.